This T cell receptor beta chain is drawn from a study of cytomegalovirus exposure and HLA in healthy donors. Study context: As released early, the data held roughly 85 million unique TCRs from HLA-typed donors. Points from the study as a whole: In a later analysis, across HLA loci, associated TCR counts were highest for DRB1, lowest for HLA-C.

J lost 9 bases, V lost 3 bases, and 2 bases had no gene match. From germline, CDR1 is MNHEY and CDR2 SMNVEV (reference sequence). This CDR3 contains 15 residues. This PCR relied on a set of 60 Vbeta primers and 13 Jbeta primers. Only in-frame clones appear in the TCRdb table, and some are missing; sequencing was by immunoSEQ multiplex PCR. The sample carries 200,000 to 250,000 clones, roughly 85% recorded once. Note on this clone: Its antigen is not known.

The chain couples TRBV27 to TRBJ2-1, with 16 nucleotides matching TRBD2. The sample taken for sequencing was PBMCs. This receptor was identified in a man younger than 35 in good health and CMV-seronegative. Written as DNA, the CDR3 is TGTGCCAGCAGTTTCGGGACTAGCGGGGGGGGTGAGCAGTTCTTC. Its protein is CASSFGTSGGGEQFF.